Sequencing of this T cell receptor (beta chain) was carried out in a study of T cell responses to AZD1222 COVID-19 vaccine (dated by TCRdb to the early 2020s). With respect to the entire study: AZD1222 recipients whose second dose came at about 4 weeks and those whose second dose came at about 12 weeks were combined into one group, since spike-specific TCR depth and breadth did not differ between the two schedules. Trial participants were enrolled into age subgroups of 18-55, 56-69 and 70-plus years, which contained approximately 150, 28 and 58 TCR-sequenced participants, respectively. TCR sequencing covered fewer than 250 trial participants: around 210 given two doses of AZD1222 and about 26 given two doses of MenACWY control vaccine.

Concerning this clone: Its antigen target is currently unknown. No much larger clone is present one base from it, and per-base qualities are unavailable.

In light of the paper, this sample's time point label describes: baseline before first vaccination. Vaccinee samples were obtained from the UK trials COV001 and COV002, which included a single-blind randomized controlled phase 2/3 trial of AZD1222 (ChAdOx1 nCoV-19) in healthy adults. For TCRbeta chain sequencing, PBMC samples from trial participants were taken at day 0 and at day 28 after the second dose. Overall study results and their limits: After two AZD1222 doses, spike-specific TCR breadth and depth were significantly higher than at day 0 and than in MenACWY recipients. Only five or six AZD1222 recipients were SARS-CoV-2 seropositive at baseline, limiting conclusions about previously exposed vaccinees. Because no day 14 peak-response samples were available, repertoires were characterized only after the peak T cell response. The vaccine-associated CD4 TCRs covered the entire spike protein, and the dominant responses fell in regions 160-218 and 743-854. Reportedly, close to half of the unique spike-specific TCRs recognized epitopes lying outside the regions that are mutated in the B.1.351 and B.1.1.7 variants. Participants were mostly white British, with more females than males. The authors suggested clonal diversity may have been underestimated. The 56-69-year group was small, and its depth increase did not reach significance, likely because of low power.

The CDR3 regions of human TCRbeta chains were analyzed by immunosequencing. In the source study's methods: TCRs in the repertoires were matched against a reference library of SARS-CoV-2-specific TCRs that had been generated with the MIRA antigen-specificity platform. Breadth was defined as the fraction of unique TCRs that were SARS-CoV-2-associated. Depth was defined as the fraction of total T cells that were SARS-CoV-2-associated. Using the MIRA data, every spike-specific TCR was mapped to the spike region that the TCR reacted to and assigned to either a CD4 or a CD8 class. Log10-transformed breadth and depth values were compared by one-way ANOVA with Sidak's multiple comparisons tests. TCRdb took over this immuneACCESS table, retaining in-frame rearrangements with V and J assigned. Such tables are incomplete; in checked studies, under half of the missing clones stem from an unresolved V gene, and the remainder is unexplained. V and J calls plus clone size are reproduced from that table; the DNA served to infer D and trimming. The sample table shows 95,000 to 150,000 clones, and approximately 92% are seen once. The ten biggest clones cover approximately 3.4% of the sample.

Between the V and J ends, shortened by 6 bases and 1 base respectively, the junction contains 15 bases. The germline V gene (reference sequence) supplies CDR1 LNHDA and CDR2 SQIVND. The CDR3 has 15 amino acids, counting the end cysteine and phenylalanine. This entry keeps only the CDR3 DNA: 45 bases, framed from base 1. The clonotype comes from an adult in good health. The sample was peripheral blood, taken on day 0 of AZD1222 vaccination. The V and J genes are TRBV19 and TRBJ1-2; the D gene identity is not certain. The bases read TGTGCCAGTAGCCTTTTTACGGGTGGTAACTATGGCTACACCTTC. Its translation is CASSLFTGGNYGYTF.